Presented here are 5 T cell receptor beta chains from one specimen sequenced in a study of beta chain features in type 1 diabetes. The whole isolated RNA underwent reverse transcription, so sequencing captured expressed TCRB transcripts. Generated by immunoSEQ multiplex PCR, the TCRdb table keeps only in-frame clones and is missing some. The sample shows hundreds of thousands of clones, about 29% of them seen only once. Sequencing was performed on naive CD4+ T cells from blood. These receptors all come from a man younger than 35 in good health.

CDR3 DNA sequence: TGTGCCAGCAGCTTGGGGACAGGGCTTAATCAGCCCCAGCATTTT. It translates to CASSLGTGLNQPQHF. V gene TRBV7-9 combines with J gene TRBJ1-5, with 9 bases fitting TRBD1. CDR1 is SEHNR, CDR2 FQNEAQ, per germline (reference sequence). This CDR3 is 15 amino acids long. J was trimmed by 4 bases and V by 3 bases; bases with no gene match: 4.

As to this clone: Other DNA sequences within the sample encode an identical CDR3. The chain combines TRBV5-4 with TRBJ2-3, with D perhaps TRBD2 (6 bases). V lost 4 bases and J 3 bases, leaving 9 bases between the germline ends. The CDR3 covers 13 residues. Germline assignment: CDR1 SGHNT and CDR2 YYREEE (reference sequence). The CDR3 protein is CASSLAGTDTQYF. The CDR3 bases are TGTGCCAGCAGCCTGGCGGGGACAGATACGCAGTATTTT.

This clone has a handful of counts. The chain couples TRBV30 to TRBJ2-3; the D is unclear. The CDR3 consists of 13 residues. The V gene lost 3 bases and the J gene lost 4 bases, with 11 bases spanning the gap. Germline-derived CDR1 and CDR2 are GTSNPN and SVGIG (reference sequence). DNA of the CDR3: TGTGCCTGGAGGGTTGGCCTGCCAGATACGCAGTATTTT. Translating it yields CAWRVGLPDTQYF.

In nucleotides, the CDR3 is TGTGCCTGGGGGACTAGGAGGACCTACAATGAGCAGTTCTTC. It is translated as CAWGTRRTYNEQFF. This rearrangement joins TRBV30 to TRBJ2-1; 8 nucleotides agree with TRBD2. Trimming cost V 5 bases and J 2 bases; bases outside gene matches: 5. CDR1 is GTSNPN and CDR2 is SVGIG in the germline V gene (reference sequence). CDR3 length: 14 residues.

V and J are TRBV10-2 and TRBJ2-3, with 7 bases fitting TRBD1. The CDR3 is 13 residues long. Germline V gene data show CDR1 as WSHSY and CDR2 as SAAADI. J was trimmed by 1 base and V by 6 bases; bases with no gene match: 1. The CDR3 DNA reads as TGCGCCAGCAGCGGACAGGGCACAGATACGCAGTATTTT. Translated: CASSGQGTDTQYF.